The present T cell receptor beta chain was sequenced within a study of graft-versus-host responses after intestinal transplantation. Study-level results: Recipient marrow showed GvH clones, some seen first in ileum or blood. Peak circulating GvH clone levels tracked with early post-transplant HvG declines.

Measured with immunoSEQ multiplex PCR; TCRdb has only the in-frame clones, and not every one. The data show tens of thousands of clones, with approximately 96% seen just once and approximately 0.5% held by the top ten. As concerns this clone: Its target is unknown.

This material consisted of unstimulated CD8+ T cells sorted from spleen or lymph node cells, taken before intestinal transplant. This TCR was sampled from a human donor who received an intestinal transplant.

CDR3 nucleotides: TGCGCCAGCAGTCCTGGACAGGGACGTACGCAGTATTTT. Translated, it gives CASSPGQGRTQYF. The chain uses TRBV10-2 and TRBJ2-3; 8 nucleotides line up with TRBD1. V lost 5 bases to trimming and J lost 8 bases; unmatched junction nucleotides: 6. The germline gives CDR1 WSHSY, CDR2 SAAADI. The CDR3 spans 13 residues.